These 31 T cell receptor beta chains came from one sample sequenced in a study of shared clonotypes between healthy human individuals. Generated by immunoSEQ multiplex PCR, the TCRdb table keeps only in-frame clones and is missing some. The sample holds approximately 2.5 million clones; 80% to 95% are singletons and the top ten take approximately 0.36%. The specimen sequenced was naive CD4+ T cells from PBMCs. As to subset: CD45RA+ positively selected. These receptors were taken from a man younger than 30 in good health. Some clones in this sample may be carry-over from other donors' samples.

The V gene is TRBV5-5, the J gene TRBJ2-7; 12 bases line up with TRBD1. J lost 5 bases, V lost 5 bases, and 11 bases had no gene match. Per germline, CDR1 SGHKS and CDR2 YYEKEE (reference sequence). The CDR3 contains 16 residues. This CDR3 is CASRISGTGGRNEQYF. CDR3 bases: TGTGCCAGCAGGATTTCCGGGACAGGGGGCCGGAACGAGCAGTACTTC.

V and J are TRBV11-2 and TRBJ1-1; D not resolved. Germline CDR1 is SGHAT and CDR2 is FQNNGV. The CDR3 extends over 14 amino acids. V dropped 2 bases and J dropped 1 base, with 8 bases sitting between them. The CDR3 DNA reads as TGTGCCAGCAGCTTATTATTTCGGAACACTGAAGCTTTCTTT. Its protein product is CASSLLFRNTEAFF.

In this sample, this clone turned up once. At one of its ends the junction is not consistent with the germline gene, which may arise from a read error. The CDR3 nucleotides read TGCGCCAGCAGCTTGGAGGTAGGGAGTGGCGACACCTTC. This codes for CASSLEVGSGDTF. The chain employs TRBV5-1 and TRBJ1-2, with D unresolved. CDR1 and CDR2 (germline): SGHRS, YFSETQ. This CDR3 has 13 amino acids.

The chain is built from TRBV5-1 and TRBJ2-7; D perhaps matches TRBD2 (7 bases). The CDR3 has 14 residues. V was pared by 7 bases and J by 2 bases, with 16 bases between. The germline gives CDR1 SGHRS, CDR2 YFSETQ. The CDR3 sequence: CASRVRGPTYEQYF. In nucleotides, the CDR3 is TGCGCCAGCCGTGTGCGGGGGCCTACCTACGAGCAGTACTTC.

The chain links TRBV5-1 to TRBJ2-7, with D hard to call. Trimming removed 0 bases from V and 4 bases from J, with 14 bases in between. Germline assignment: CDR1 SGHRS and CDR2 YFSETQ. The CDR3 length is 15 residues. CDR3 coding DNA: TGCGCCAGCAGCTTGGGCCAGGTCCCTTCATACGAGCAGTACTTC. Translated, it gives CASSLGQVPSYEQYF.

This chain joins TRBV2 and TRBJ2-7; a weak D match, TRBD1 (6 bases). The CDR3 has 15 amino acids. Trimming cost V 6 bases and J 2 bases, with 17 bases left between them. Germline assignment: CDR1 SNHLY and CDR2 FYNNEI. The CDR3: CASSQGQGWAYEQYF. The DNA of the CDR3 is TGTGCCAGCAGCCAAGGGCAGGGGTGGGCCTACGAGCAGTACTTC.

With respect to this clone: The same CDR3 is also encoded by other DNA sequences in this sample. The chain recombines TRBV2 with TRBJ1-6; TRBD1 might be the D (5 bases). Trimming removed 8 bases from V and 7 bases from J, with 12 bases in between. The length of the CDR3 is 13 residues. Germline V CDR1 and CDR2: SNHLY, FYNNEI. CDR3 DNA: TGTGCCAGCCGAAGGCAGGGAAATTCACCCCTCCACTTT. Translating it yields CASRRQGNSPLHF.

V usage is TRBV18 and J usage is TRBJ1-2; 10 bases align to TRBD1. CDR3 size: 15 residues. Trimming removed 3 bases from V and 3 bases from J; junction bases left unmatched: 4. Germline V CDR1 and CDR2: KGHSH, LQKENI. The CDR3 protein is CASSPGTGEDYGYTF. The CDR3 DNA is TGTGCCAGCTCACCGGGGACAGGGGAGGACTATGGCTACACCTTC.

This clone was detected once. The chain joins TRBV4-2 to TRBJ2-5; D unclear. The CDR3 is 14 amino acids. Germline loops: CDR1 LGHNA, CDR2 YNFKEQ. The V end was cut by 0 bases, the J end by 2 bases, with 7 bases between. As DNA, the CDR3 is TGTGCCAGCAGCCAAGATCATACTCAAGAGACCCAGTACTTC. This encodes CASSQDHTQETQYF.

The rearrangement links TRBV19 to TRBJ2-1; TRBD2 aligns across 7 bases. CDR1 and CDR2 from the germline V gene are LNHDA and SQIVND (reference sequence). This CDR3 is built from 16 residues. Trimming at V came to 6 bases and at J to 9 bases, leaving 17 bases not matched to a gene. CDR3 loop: CASRDHQRGAFSEQFF. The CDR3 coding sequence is TGTGCCAGTAGGGATCATCAGCGGGGCGCTTTCAGTGAGCAGTTCTTC.

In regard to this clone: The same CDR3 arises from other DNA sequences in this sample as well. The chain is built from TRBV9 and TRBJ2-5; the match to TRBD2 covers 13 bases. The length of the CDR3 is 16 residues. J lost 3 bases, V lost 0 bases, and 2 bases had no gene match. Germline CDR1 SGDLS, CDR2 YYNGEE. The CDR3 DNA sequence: TGTGCCAGCAGCGTAGCTGGACTAGCGGGGGAAGAGACCCAGTACTTC. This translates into CASSVAGLAGEETQYF.

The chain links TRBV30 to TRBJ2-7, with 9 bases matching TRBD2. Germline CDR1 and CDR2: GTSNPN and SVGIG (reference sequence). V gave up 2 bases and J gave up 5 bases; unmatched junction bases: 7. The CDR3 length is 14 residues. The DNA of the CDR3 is TGTGCCTGGAGTCCCCGGGCTAGCGGGAACGAGCAGTACTTC. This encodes CAWSPRASGNEQYF.

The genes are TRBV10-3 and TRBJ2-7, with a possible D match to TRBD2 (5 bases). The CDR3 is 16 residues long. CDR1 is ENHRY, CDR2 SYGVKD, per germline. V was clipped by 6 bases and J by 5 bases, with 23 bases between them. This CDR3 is CAISESDGLFPNEQYF. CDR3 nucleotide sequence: TGTGCCATCAGCGAATCCGATGGACTCTTCCCAAACGAGCAGTACTTC.

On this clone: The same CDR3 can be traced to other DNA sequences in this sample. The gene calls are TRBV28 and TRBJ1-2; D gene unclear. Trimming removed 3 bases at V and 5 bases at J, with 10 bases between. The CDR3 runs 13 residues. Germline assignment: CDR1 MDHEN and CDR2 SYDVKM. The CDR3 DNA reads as TGTGCCAGCAGTTTGGTCACAGCGTATGGCTACACCTTC. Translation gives CASSLVTAYGYTF.

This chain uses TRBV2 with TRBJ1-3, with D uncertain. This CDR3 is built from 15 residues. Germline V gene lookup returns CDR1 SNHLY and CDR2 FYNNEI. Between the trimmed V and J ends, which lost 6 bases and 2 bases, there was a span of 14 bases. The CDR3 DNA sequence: TGTGCCAGCAGGCCCTATTTCGGAGCTGGAAACACCATATATTTT. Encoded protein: CASRPYFGAGNTIYF.

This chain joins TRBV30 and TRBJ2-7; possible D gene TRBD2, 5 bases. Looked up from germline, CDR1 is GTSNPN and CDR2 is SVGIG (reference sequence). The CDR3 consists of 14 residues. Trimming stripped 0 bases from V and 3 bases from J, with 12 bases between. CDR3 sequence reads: CAWSVLASGYEQYF. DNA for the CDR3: TGTGCCTGGAGTGTACTGGCCAGCGGCTACGAGCAGTACTTC. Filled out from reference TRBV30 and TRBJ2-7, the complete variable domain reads SQTIHQWPATLVQPVGSPLSLECTVEGTSNPNLYWYRQAAGRGLQLLFYSVGIGQISSEVPQNLSASRPQDRQFILSSKKLLLSDSGFYLCAWSVLASGYEQYFGPGTRLTVT.

The CDR3: CASSFAGSYNEQFF. CDR3 nucleotide sequence: TGTGCCAGCAGCTTCGCGGGATCCTACAATGAGCAGTTCTTC. The J gene is TRBJ2-1, the V gene TRBV7-3; TRBD2 might be the D (6 bases). CDR1 is SGHTA and CDR2 is FQGTGA in the germline V gene. Trimming stripped 3 bases from V and 1 base from J, with 7 bases between. The length of the CDR3 is 14 residues.

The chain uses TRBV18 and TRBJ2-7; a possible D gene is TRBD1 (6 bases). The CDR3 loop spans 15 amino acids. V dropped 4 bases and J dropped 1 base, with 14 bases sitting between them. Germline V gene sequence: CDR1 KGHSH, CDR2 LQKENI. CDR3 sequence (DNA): TGTGCCAGCTCACTCTTCGGGACAATTTCCTACGAGCAGTACTTC. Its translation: CASSLFGTISYEQYF.

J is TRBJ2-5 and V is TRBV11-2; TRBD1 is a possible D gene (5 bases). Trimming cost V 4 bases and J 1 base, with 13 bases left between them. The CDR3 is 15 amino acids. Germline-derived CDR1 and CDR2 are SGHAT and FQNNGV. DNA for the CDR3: TGTGCCAGCAGCTCCCCCAGGGCGACCCAAGAGACCCAGTACTTC. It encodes CASSSPRATQETQYF.

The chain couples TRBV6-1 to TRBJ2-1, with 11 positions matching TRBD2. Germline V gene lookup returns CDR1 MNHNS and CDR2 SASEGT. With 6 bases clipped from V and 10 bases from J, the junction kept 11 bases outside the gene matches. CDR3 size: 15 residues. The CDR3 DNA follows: TGTGCCAGCAGAAGAACTAGCGGGAGTGGGTCGGAGCAGTTCTTC. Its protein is CASRRTSGSGSEQFF.

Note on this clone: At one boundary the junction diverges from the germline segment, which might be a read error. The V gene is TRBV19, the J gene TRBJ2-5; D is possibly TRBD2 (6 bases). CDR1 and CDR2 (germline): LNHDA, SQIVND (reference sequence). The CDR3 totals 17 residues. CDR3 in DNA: TGTGCCAGTAGTATAGTGCTAGCGAGAGTTCCTCAAGGGACCCAGTACTTC. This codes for CASSIVLARVPQGTQYF.

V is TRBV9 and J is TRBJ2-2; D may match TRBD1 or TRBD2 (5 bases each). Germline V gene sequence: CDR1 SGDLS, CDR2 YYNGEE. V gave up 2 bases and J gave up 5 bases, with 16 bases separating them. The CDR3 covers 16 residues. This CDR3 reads CASSVLRGAGTGELFF. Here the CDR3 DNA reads TGTGCCAGCAGCGTTCTCCGGGGCGCCGGGACCGGGGAGCTGTTTTTT.

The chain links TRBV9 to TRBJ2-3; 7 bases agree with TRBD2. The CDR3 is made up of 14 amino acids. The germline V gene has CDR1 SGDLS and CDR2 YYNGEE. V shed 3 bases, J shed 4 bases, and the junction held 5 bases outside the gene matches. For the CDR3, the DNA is TGTGCCAGCAGCGCGACTAGCCACCCAGATACGCAGTATTTT. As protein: CASSATSHPDTQYF.

CDR3 residues: CASSLGDRGSGANVLTF. The CDR3 coding sequence is TGTGCCAGCAGCTTGGGGGACAGGGGTTCTGGGGCCAACGTCCTGACTTTC. The gene calls are TRBV5-6 and TRBJ2-6, with 10 bases fitting TRBD1. The V gene end was trimmed by 0 bases and the J gene end by 1 base; junction bases not matched to a gene: 1. CDR1 is SGHDT and CDR2 is YYEEEE in the germline V gene. The CDR3 length is 17 residues. Together with reference TRBV5-6 and TRBJ2-6, the CDR3 gives the full variable domain: DAGVTQSPTHLIKTRGQQVTLRCSPKSGHDTVSWYQQALGQGPQFIFQYYEEEERQRGNFPDRFSGHQFPNYSSELNVNALLLGDSALYLCASSLGDRGSGANVLTFGAGSRLTVL.

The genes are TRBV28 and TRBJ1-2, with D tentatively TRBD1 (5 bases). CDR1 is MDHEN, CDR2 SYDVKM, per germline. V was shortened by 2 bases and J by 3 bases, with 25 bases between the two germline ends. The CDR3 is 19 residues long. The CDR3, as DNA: TGTGCCAGCAGTTTACGCCGAAAGGGAAGGGAGGGGTACCACTATGGCTACACCTTC. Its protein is CASSLRRKGREGYHYGYTF.

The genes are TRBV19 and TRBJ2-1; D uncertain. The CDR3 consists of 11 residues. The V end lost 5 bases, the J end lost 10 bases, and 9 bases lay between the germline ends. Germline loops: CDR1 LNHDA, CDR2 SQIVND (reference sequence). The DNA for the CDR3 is TGTGCCAGTAGTGACCTAGGGGAGCAGTTCTTC. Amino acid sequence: CASSDLGEQFF.

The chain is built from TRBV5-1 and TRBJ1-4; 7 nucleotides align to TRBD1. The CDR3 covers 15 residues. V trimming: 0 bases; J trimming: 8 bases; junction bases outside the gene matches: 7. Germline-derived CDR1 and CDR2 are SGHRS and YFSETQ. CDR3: CASSLGSQGVEKLFF. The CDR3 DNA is TGCGCCAGCAGCTTGGGAAGCCAGGGGGTAGAAAAACTGTTTTTT.

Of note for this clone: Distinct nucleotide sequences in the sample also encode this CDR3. Written as DNA, the CDR3 is TGCGCCAGCAGCTTGTCTCGGGTGAACACTGAAGCTTTCTTT. As protein: CASSLSRVNTEAFF. V gene TRBV5-1 combines with J gene TRBJ1-1; D remains unclear. V was clipped by 1 base and J by 0 bases, with 7 bases between them. Germline CDR1 reads SGHRS; CDR2 reads YFSETQ. The CDR3 contains 14 residues.

DNA for the CDR3: TGTGCCAGCAGTTTACTTCTAGCGGGAGGGCAGACAGATACGCAGTATTTT. Translated, it gives CASSLLLAGGQTDTQYF. The V gene is TRBV28, the J gene TRBJ2-3, with 12 positions matching TRBD2. V lost 2 bases, J lost 3 bases, and 6 bases stayed unmatched. CDR1 and CDR2 (germline): MDHEN, SYDVKM. The CDR3 runs to 17 residues.

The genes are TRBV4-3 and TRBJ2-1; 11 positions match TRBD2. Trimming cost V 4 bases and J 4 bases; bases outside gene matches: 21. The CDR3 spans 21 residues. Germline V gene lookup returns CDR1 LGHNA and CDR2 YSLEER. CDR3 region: CASSPRTYSGTSGTQYNEQFF. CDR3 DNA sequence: TGCGCCAGCAGCCCCCGCACTTATTCCGGGACTAGCGGAACTCAGTACAATGAGCAGTTCTTC.

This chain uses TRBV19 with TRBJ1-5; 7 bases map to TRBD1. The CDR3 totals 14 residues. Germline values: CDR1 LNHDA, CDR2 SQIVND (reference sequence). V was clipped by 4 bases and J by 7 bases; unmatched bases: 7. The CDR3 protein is CASSTPQGRQPQHF. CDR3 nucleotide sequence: TGTGCCAGTAGTACGCCACAGGGGCGGCAGCCCCAGCATTTT.